This entry lists 21 T cell receptor beta chains sequenced from one sample in a study of regulatory T cells in long-lasting Graves disease. Time point of the sample: newly diagnosed GD, antithyroid drugs for less than 3 months. Generation of the TCR library employed RNA extracted from PBMCs. Libraries of TCR beta came from iRepertoire HTBI primers plus Arm-PCR of CDR3 regions. TCRdb independently ran MiXCR on the multiplex PCR reads; one entry per CDR3 protein. The profile shows some 490,000 distinct CDR3 sequences, 12% of them singletons. These same data were also listed under a study on T cells in Graves' hyperthyroidism and ophthalmopathy.

The sample was peripheral blood mononuclear cells (PBMCs), taken at new diagnosis, from a patient treated with antithyroid drugs. Receptors originate from a woman in her 30s with Graves disease.

This chain links TRBV20-1 with TRBJ2-3; TRBD2 might be the D (6 bases). Germline V lookup: CDR1 DFQATT, CDR2 SNEGSKA (reference sequence). V was cut by 4 bases and J by 2 bases, with 13 bases left in between. The CDR3 is 14 residues long. Here the CDR3 reads CSATGLITTDTQYF. CDR3 DNA: TGCAGTGCTACCGGACTAATTACCACAGATACGCAGTATTTT.

This clonotype was detected ten times or more. The genes are TRBV11-2 and TRBJ2-6, with 7 bases matching TRBD2. The V segment lost 1 base and the J segment 4 bases; nucleotides outside the gene matches: 7. The CDR3 covers 17 residues. Germline CDR1 and CDR2: SGHAT and FQNNGV. CDR3 protein: CASSLVFGGLGANVLTF. The DNA for the CDR3 is TGTGCCAGCAGCTTAGTGTTCGGGGGGTTGGGGGCCAACGTCCTGACTTTC.

This clonotype has a count of ten or more. The V gene is TRBV2, the J gene TRBJ1-1, with D uncertain. The V and J ends lost 7 bases and 0 bases respectively, with 12 bases between them. There are 14 residues in the CDR3. Looked up from germline, CDR1 is SNHLY and CDR2 is FYNNEI. CDR3 amino acids: CASIRGFVNTEAFF. The CDR3 nucleotides read TGTGCCAGCATTCGGGGTTTCGTGAACACTGAAGCTTTCTTT.

This clonotype appeared many times. V usage is TRBV28 and J usage is TRBJ2-5, with 11 nucleotides matching TRBD1. This CDR3 comprises 19 residues. Unmatched junction bases numbered 14, after V lost 5 bases and J lost 0 bases. Germline CDR1 MDHEN, CDR2 SYDVKM. The DNA for the CDR3 is TGTGCCAGCAGTGATGGTGGACAGGGGGCGAATTCGTACCAAGAGACCCAGTACTTC. Translation: CASSDGGQGANSYQETQYF.

This clonotype was found many times. The gene calls are TRBV6-1 and TRBJ1-6, with 7 bases aligning to TRBD1. CDR3 length: 14 amino acids. Germline CDR1 reads MNHNS; CDR2 reads SASEGT. J lost 9 bases, V lost 6 bases, and 8 bases had no gene match. The CDR3 loop is CASRRGQASSPLHF. DNA for the CDR3: TGTGCCAGCAGACGAGGACAGGCCAGTTCACCCCTCCACTTT.

This clonotype was detected ten times or more. V usage is TRBV12-5 and J usage is TRBJ2-5; D is possibly TRBD2 (5 bases). The germline CDR1 and CDR2 sequences are LGHNT and FRNRAP. Trimming left V 4 bases short and J 1 base short, with 10 bases between. The CDR3 covers 14 residues. The CDR3 spells CASGSVGGQETQYF. The CDR3, as DNA: TGTGCTAGTGGTTCGGTCGGAGGCCAAGAGACCCAGTACTTC.

This clonotype occurred many times. The chain employs TRBV6-1 and TRBJ1-1; tentatively, D is TRBD1 (6 bases). V lost 7 bases and J 1 base, leaving 25 bases between the germline ends. The germline gives CDR1 MNHNS, CDR2 SASEGT. CDR3 length: 18 amino acids. The CDR3 is CASKHDIYRVLRNTEAFF. CDR3 in DNA: TGTGCCAGCAAACACGATATCTACAGGGTTTTGAGGAACACTGAAGCTTTCTTT.

The sample holds many counts of this clonotype. The chain employs TRBV20-1 and TRBJ1-1; 10 nucleotides line up with TRBD1. Germline CDR1 reads DFQATT; CDR2 reads SNEGSKA (reference sequence). The CDR3 covers 14 residues. The V segment lost 4 bases and the J segment 7 bases; nucleotides outside the gene matches: 9. Here the CDR3 DNA reads TGCAGTGCTACTTCCGGGACAGGGGTCGGTGAAGCTTTCTTT. This codes for CSATSGTGVGEAFF.

This clonotype was detected a few times. A much larger clone lies one base from this, so it may be a read error. This chain links TRBV28 with TRBJ1-6; a possible D gene is TRBD1 (6 bases). This CDR3 is 17 amino acids long. CDR1 and CDR2 from the germline V gene are MDHEN and SYDVKM. Trimming removed 6 bases from V and 5 bases from J, with 20 bases in between. The CDR3 is CASSPFIWTADNSPLHF. For the CDR3, the DNA is TGTGCCAGCAGCCCTTTTATTTGGACAGCCGATAATTCACCCCTCCACTTT.

This clonotype was found many times. The V gene is TRBV5-6, the J gene TRBJ2-7, with D hard to call. The CDR3 is made up of 11 amino acids. Germline V gives CDR1 SGHDT, CDR2 YYEEEE. Trimming took 1 base from V and 7 from J, leaving 6 bases between them. This chain's CDR3 is CASSLSEEQYF. The CDR3 DNA reads TGTGCCAGCAGCTTGTCGGAGGAGCAGTACTTC. The full variable domain, its missing parts supplied by reference TRBV5-6 and TRBJ2-7, is DAGVTQSPTHLIKTRGQQVTLRCSPKSGHDTVSWYQQALGQGPQFIFQYYEEEERQRGNFPDRFSGHQFPNYSSELNVNALLLGDSALYLCASSLSEEQYFGPGTRLTVT.

J is TRBJ2-3 and V is TRBV13, with a tentative D call TRBD2 (5 bases). CDR1 is PRHDT, CDR2 FYEKMQ, per germline (reference sequence). This CDR3 has 16 residues. V was trimmed by 5 bases and J by 2 bases, leaving 17 bases between them. CDR3 region: CASSPRFGVNTDTQYF. The CDR3 region has the DNA TGTGCCAGCAGCCCGCGGTTCGGGGTTAACACAGATACGCAGTATTTT.

This clonotype was seen a few times. V gene TRBV7-3 combines with J gene TRBJ2-3; D call uncertain. V was pared by 2 bases and J by 5 bases, with 11 bases between. The length of the CDR3 is 14 residues. Germline V lookup: CDR1 SGHTA, CDR2 FQGTGA. CDR3 bases: TGTGCCAGCAGCTTATATCCGGGTGGAGATACGCAGTATTTT. This translates into CASSLYPGGDTQYF. The entire variable domain, with the rest obtained from reference TRBV7-3 and TRBJ2-3, is as follows: GAGVSQTPSNKVTEKGKYVELRCDPISGHTALYWYRQSLGQGPEFLIYFQGTGAADDSGLPNDRFFAVRPEGSVSTLKIQRTERGDSAVYLCASSLYPGGDTQYFGPGTRLTVL.

The rearrangement uses TRBV30 and TRBJ2-5, with 9 bases fitting TRBD1. In germline, CDR1 is GTSNPN, CDR2 SVGIG (reference sequence). Trimming cost V 4 bases and J 1 base; bases outside gene matches: 10. This CDR3 has 16 amino acids. The CDR3 spells CAWTPGWDRAQETQYF. The CDR3 coding sequence is TGTGCCTGGACCCCGGGCTGGGACAGGGCCCAAGAGACCCAGTACTTC.

In this sample, this clonotype turned up many times. The CDR3 DNA sequence: TGTGCCAGCAGGGGGGACAGTTACACTGAAGCTTTCTTT. Protein: CASRGDSYTEAFF. This chain uses TRBV6-1 with TRBJ1-1; 7 bases line up with TRBD1. The germline gives CDR1 MNHNS, CDR2 SASEGT. This CDR3 has 13 amino acids. With V trimmed by 6 bases and J by 3 bases, 4 bases remained unmatched.

This clonotype was detected ten times or more. The V and J genes are TRBV2 and TRBJ1-5; possible D gene TRBD1, 6 bases. Trimming took 3 bases from V and 7 from J, leaving 10 bases between them. CDR3 size: 13 residues. Germline V CDR1 and CDR2: SNHLY, FYNNEI. This chain's CDR3 is CASSDGGLQPQHF. CDR3 nucleotides: TGTGCCAGCAGTGACGGGGGGCTCCAGCCCCAGCATTTT.

This clonotype was seen a handful of times. The chain combines TRBV20-1 with TRBJ2-3; 8 positions agree with TRBD2. Germline-derived CDR1 and CDR2 are DFQATT and SNEGSKA (reference sequence). The CDR3 covers 15 residues. V was clipped by 4 bases and J by 1 base; unmatched bases: 7. The CDR3 here is CSAIISTSGTDTQYF. The DNA of the CDR3 is TGCAGTGCTATAATATCGACTAGCGGCACAGATACGCAGTATTTT.

This clonotype was detected ten times or more. This rearrangement joins TRBV2 to TRBJ2-1, with D possibly TRBD2 on 5 matching bases. The germline V gene has CDR1 SNHLY and CDR2 FYNNEI. CDR3 size: 12 residues. The V end lost 5 bases, the J end lost 10 bases, and 12 bases lay between the germline ends. CDR3 in amino acids: CASSNTRSEQFF. CDR3 in DNA: TGTGCCAGCAGTAATACTAGAAGCGAGCAGTTCTTC.

The table lists this clonotype with many counts. This chain links TRBV4-2 with TRBJ1-4, with D possibly TRBD1 on 5 matching bases. This CDR3 is built from 14 residues. V lost 1 base and J 11 bases, leaving 14 bases between the germline ends. Germline V lookup: CDR1 LGHNA, CDR2 YNFKEQ. The CDR3 reads CASSQGTGGDKLFF. CDR3 nucleotide sequence: TGTGCCAGCAGCCAAGGTACAGGAGGGGATAAACTGTTTTTT.

This chain uses TRBV4-1 with TRBJ1-1; D possibly corresponds to TRBD1 (6 bases). The CDR3 covers 17 residues. V was clipped by 0 bases and J by 2 bases, with 16 bases between them. The germline V gene encodes CDR1 MGHRA and CDR2 YSYEKL. CDR3 sequence: CASSQDIETGANTEAFF. The DNA for the CDR3 is TGCGCCAGCAGCCAAGATATCGAGACAGGAGCAAACACTGAAGCTTTCTTT.

V is TRBV19 and J is TRBJ2-7; a possible D gene is TRBD1 (6 bases). Germline-derived CDR1 and CDR2 are LNHDA and SQIVND (reference sequence). V shed 5 bases and J shed 3 bases, with 14 bases lying between them. There are 14 residues in the CDR3. The DNA of the CDR3 is TGTGCCAGTAGTCCCCTGGACAGATACTACGAGCAGTACTTC. Translated, it gives CASSPLDRYYEQYF.

At least ten counts were recorded for this clonotype. The rearrangement joins TRBV6-1 to TRBJ2-1, with 7 bases that match TRBD2. Unmatched junction bases numbered 10, after V lost 6 bases and J lost 5 bases. Looked up from germline, CDR1 is MNHNS and CDR2 is SASEGT. The CDR3 has 15 amino acids. The CDR3, as DNA: TGTGCCAGCAGGTTCGGGGCGGGAGTCAACAATGAGCAGTTCTTC. It codes for CASRFGAGVNNEQFF.